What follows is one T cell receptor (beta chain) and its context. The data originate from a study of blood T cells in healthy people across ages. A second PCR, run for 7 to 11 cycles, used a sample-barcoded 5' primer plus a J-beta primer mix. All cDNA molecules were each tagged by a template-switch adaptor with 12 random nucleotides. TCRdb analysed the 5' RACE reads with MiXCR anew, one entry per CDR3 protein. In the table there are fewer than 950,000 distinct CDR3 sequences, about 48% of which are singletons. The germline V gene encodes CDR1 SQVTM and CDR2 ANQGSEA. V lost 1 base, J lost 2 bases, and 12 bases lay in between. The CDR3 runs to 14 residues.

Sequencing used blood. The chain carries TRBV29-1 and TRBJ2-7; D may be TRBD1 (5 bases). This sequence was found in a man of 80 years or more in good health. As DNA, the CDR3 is TGCAGCGTTGAAGGTGGGGCAGGGCCCTACGAGCAGTACTTC. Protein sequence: CSVEGGAGPYEQYF.